This T cell receptor (beta chain) is from a study of shared clonotypes between healthy human individuals. Study findings and constraints: The expectation was that sequencing depth would affect clonotype sharing among donors.

Clones were read by immunoSEQ multiplex PCR, and TCRdb kept only the in-frame ones, dropping some. The table shows around 700,000 clones, with approximately 73% occurring only once. Concerning this clone itself: The antigen is undetermined.

Material for sequencing was memory CD4+ T cells sorted from blood. Subset specified: CD45RA-negative fraction. The TCR originated in a woman in her thirties in good health.

CDR3 region: CASSYLPSGRWDNEQFF. The CDR3 DNA reads TGTGCCAGCAGCTACTTACCCAGCGGGAGGTGGGACAATGAGCAGTTCTTC. The chain links TRBV7-6 to TRBJ2-1; 9 nucleotides agree with TRBD2. The CDR3 totals 17 residues. Germline trimming cut 4 bases from V and 5 bases from J; bases unmatched to any gene: 12. The germline gives CDR1 SGHVS, CDR2 FNYEAQ.